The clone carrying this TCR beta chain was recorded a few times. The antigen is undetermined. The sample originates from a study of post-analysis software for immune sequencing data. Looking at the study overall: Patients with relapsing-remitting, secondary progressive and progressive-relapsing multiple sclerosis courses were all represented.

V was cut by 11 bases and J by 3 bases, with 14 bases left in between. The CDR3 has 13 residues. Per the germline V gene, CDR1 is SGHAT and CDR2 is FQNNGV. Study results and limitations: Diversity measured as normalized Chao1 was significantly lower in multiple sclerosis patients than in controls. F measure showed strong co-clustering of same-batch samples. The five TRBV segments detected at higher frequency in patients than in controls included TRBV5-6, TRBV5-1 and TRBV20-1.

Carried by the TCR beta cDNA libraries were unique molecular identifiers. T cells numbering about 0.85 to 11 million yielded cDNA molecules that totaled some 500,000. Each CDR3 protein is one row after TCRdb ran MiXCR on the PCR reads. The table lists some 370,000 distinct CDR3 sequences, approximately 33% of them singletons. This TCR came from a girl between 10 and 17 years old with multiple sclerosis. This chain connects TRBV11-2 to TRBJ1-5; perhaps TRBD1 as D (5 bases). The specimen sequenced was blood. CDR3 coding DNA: TGTGCCTCGGCCGGGGGTCCCAATCAGCCCCAGCATTTT. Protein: CASAGGPNQPQHF.